A single count supports the clone carrying this T cell receptor (beta chain). Its antigen remains unidentified. The sample is drawn from a study of T cell clonotyping in hematopoietic cell transplantation. Germline V gene lookup returns CDR1 SGHRS and CDR2 YFSETQ. This CDR3 spans 14 amino acids. Trimming cost V 0 bases and J 4 bases, with 10 bases left between them. Sequenced by immunoSEQ multiplex PCR; TCRdb stores in-frame clones only, minus some. The data show tens of thousands of clones, roughly 94% seen once. General observations from the study: Higher Inverse Simpson Index values in graft donor and pretransplant recipient predicted broader posttransplant TCR diversity. At the given depth, recipient repertoires were over 95% de novo clonotypes. Without cell sorting, CD4 versus CD8 contributions remain unresolved. Recipient TCR diversity dropped after transplant; expanded clonotypes rose from day 30 to 180.

Sequencing was done on a sample of peripheral blood mononuclear cells. The TCR comes from a woman aged 45 to 65 in good health. Some clones in this sample may be carry-over from other donors' samples. The chain recombines TRBV5-1 with TRBJ1-2; D is unclear. CDR3 amino acids: CASSLEPGPYGYTF. The CDR3 DNA follows: TGCGCCAGCAGCTTGGAGCCAGGCCCCTATGGCTACACCTTC.